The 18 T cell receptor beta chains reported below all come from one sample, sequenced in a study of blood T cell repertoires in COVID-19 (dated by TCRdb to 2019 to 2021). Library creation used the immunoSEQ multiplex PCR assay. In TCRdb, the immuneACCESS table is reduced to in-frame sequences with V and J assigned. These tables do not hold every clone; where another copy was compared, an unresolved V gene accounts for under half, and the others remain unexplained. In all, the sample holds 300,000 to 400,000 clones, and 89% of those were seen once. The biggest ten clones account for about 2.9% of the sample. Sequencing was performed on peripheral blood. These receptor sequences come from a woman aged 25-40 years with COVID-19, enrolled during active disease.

The CDR3 is CASSLTSGGDYNEQFF. CDR3 coding DNA: TGTGCCAGCAGCTTGACTAGCGGGGGTGATTACAATGAGCAGTTCTTC. The rearrangement joins TRBV5-4 to TRBJ2-1, with 11 bases fitting TRBD2. CDR1 and CDR2 (germline): SGHNT, YYREEE (reference sequence). With 1 base clipped from V and 4 bases from J, the junction kept 4 bases outside the gene matches. The CDR3 runs to 16 residues.

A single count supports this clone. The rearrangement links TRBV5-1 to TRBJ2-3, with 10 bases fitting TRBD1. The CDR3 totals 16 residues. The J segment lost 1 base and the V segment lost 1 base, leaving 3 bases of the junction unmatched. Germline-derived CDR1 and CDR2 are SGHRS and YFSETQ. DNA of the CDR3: TGCGCCAGCAGCTTGACCGGGACAGGGGGCACAGATACGCAGTATTTT. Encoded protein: CASSLTGTGGTDTQYF.

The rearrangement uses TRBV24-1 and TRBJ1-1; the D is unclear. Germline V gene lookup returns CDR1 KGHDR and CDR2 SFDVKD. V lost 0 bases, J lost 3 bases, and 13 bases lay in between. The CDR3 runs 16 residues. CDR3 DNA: TGTGCCACCAGTGATTTGACGGGGAAAAGGTACACTGAAGCTTTCTTT. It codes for CATSDLTGKRYTEAFF.

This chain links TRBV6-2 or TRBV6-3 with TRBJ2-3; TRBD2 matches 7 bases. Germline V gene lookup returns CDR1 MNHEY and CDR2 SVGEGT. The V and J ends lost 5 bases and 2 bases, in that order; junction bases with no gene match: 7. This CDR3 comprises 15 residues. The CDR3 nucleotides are TGTGCCAGCAGTCAAAGGGACTATTCCACAGATACGCAGTATTTT. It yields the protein CASSQRDYSTDTQYF.

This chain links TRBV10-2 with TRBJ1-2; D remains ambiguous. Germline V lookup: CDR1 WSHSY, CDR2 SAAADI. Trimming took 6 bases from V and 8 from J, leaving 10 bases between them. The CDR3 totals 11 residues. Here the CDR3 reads CASRSGEGYTF. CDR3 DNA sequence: TGCGCCAGCAGGTCTGGGGAGGGCTACACCTTC.

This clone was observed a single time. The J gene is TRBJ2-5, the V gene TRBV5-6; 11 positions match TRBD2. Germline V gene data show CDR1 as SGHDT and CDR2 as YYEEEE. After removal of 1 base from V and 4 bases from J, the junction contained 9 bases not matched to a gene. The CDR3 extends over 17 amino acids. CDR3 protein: CASSLSLLAGDAETQYF. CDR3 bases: TGTGCCAGCAGCTTGAGCCTACTAGCGGGAGATGCAGAGACCCAGTACTTC.

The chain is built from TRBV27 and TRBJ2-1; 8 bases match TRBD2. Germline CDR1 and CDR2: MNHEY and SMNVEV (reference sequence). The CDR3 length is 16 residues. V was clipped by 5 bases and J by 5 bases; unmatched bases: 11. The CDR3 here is CASSSLRTSLDNEQFF. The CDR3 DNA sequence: TGTGCCAGCAGTAGCCTCCGGACTAGCTTGGACAATGAGCAGTTCTTC.

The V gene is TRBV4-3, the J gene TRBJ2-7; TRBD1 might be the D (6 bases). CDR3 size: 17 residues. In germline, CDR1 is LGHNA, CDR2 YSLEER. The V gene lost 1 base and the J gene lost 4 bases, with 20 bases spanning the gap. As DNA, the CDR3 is TGCGCCAGCAGCCAAGGAACAGGGCCAGTCCCGGTTTACGAGCAGTACTTC. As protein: CASSQGTGPVPVYEQYF.

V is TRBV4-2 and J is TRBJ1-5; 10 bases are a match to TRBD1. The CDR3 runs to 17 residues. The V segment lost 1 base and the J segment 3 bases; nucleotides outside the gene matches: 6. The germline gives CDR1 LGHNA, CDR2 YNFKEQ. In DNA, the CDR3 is TGTGCCAGCAGCCAAGGTAGGACAGGGGGTTTCAATCAGCCCCAGCATTTT. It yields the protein CASSQGRTGGFNQPQHF.

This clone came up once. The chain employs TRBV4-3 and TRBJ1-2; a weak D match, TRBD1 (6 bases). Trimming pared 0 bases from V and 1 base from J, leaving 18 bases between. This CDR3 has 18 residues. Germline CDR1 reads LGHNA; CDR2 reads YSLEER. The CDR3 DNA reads TGCGCCAGCAGCCAAGATGCTATCGGACGGGACATTAACTATGGCTACACCTTC. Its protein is CASSQDAIGRDINYGYTF.

The CDR3 loop is CASSLESSGPSDTQYF. CDR3 nucleotide sequence: TGTGCCAGCAGCTTAGAATCCAGCGGCCCGTCAGATACGCAGTATTTT. This sequence joins TRBV11-3 and TRBJ2-3; a weak D match, TRBD2 (5 bases). V dropped 0 bases and J dropped 4 bases, with 14 bases sitting between them. Looked up from germline, CDR1 is SGHNT and CDR2 is YENEEA. The length of the CDR3 is 16 residues.

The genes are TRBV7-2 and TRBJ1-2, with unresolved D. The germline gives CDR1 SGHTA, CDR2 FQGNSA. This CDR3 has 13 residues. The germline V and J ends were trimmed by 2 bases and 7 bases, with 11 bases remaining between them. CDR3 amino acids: CASSLLPGSGYTF. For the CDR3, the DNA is TGTGCCAGCAGCTTATTACCCGGGAGTGGCTACACCTTC.

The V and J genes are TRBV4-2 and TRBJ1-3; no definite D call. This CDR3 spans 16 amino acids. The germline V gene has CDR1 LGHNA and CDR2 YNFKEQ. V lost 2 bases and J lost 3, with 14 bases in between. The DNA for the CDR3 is TGTGCCAGCAGCCAAACGGCAGGCGTCGTTGGAAACACCATATATTTT. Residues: CASSQTAGVVGNTIYF.

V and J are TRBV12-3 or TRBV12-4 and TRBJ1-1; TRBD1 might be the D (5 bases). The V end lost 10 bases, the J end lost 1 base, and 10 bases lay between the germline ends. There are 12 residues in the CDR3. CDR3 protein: CATDGGNTEAFF. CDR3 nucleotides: TGTGCCACGGACGGGGGGAACACTGAAGCTTTCTTT.

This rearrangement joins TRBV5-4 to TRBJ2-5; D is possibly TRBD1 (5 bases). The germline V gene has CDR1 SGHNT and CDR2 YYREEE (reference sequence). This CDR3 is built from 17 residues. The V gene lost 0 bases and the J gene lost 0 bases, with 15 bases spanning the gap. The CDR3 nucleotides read TGTGCCAGCAGCTTGGCGCGAGGACACTCTAACCAAGAGACCCAGTACTTC. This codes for CASSLARGHSNQETQYF. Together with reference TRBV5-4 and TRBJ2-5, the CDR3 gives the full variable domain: ETGVTQSPTHLIKTRGQQVTLRCSSQSGHNTVSWYQQALGQGPQFIFQYYREEENGRGNFPPRFSGLQFPNYSSELNVNALELDDSALYLCASSLARGHSNQETQYFGPGTRLLVL.

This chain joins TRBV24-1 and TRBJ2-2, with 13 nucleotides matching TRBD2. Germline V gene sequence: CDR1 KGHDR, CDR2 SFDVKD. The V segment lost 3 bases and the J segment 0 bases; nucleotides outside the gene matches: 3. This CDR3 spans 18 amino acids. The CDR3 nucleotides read TGTGCCACCAGTGATCCGGGACTAGCGGGACCGAACACCGGGGAGCTGTTTTTT. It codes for CATSDPGLAGPNTGELFF.

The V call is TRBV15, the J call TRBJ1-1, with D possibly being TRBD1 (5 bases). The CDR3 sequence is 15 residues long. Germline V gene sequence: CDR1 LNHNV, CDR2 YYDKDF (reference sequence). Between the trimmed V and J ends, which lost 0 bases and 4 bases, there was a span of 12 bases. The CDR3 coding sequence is TGTGCCACCAGCAGAGATCAGGGAGCGGGCACTGAAGCTTTCTTT. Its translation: CATSRDQGAGTEAFF.

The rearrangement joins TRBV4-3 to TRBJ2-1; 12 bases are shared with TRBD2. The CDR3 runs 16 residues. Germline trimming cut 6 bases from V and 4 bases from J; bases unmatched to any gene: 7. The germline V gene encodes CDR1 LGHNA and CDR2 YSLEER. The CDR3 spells CASSTTLAGGYNEQFF. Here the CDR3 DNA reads TGCGCCAGCAGTACCACACTAGCGGGGGGATACAATGAGCAGTTCTTC.